This T cell receptor (beta chain) was found in a study of OX40 agonist ivuxolimab in advanced cancers. About the research overall: Ivuxolimab doses were 0.01, 0.1, 0.3, 1.5, 3 or 10 mg/kg every 2 weeks. Around 40% of patients had received prior checkpoint inhibitor therapy. Study-level results: Those patients achieving a partial response at 0.1-3.0 mg/kg showed among the lowest clonal expansion. Also showing low normalized T-cell clonal expansion were some of the nonresponders.

V dropped 3 bases and J dropped 11 bases, with 16 bases sitting between them. Germline CDR1 reads MDHEN; CDR2 reads SYDVKM. The CDR3 consists of 13 residues. Worth noting for this clone: Its antigen remains unidentified.

Profiled with immunoSEQ multiplex PCR; TCRdb holds only in-frame clones, not every one. The table lists approximately 100,000 clones, around nine tenths of them singletons. Sequencing used CD4+ or CD8+ T cells sorted from blood, obtained in a trial of the OX40 agonist ivuxolimab. This TCR came from an adult with an advanced solid tumor such as melanoma, head and neck, liver or kidney cancer. V usage is TRBV28 and J usage is TRBJ1-1, with D possibly being TRBD1 (6 bases). The CDR3 spells CASSFPGQFGAFF. In DNA, the CDR3 is TGTGCCAGCAGTTTCCCCGGACAGTTTGGGGCTTTCTTT.